This T cell receptor beta chain comes out of a study of blood T cell repertoires in COVID-19. Whole-study context: The United States, Italy and Spain provided the acute and convalescent COVID-19 samples. T cells, B-cell-depleted T cells, or PBMCs supplied cDNA or gDNA.

V lost 6 bases to trimming and J lost 6 bases, with 15 bases between them. Germline V gene sequence: CDR1 MDHEN, CDR2 SYDVKM. This CDR3 has 14 residues. Per the study methods: The assay estimated nucleated cells by amplifying reference gene primers. Measured with immunoSEQ multiplex PCR; TCRdb has only the in-frame clones, and not every one. V and J calls and clone size follow that table, whereas D and trimming were derived from the DNA. Here the sample spans about 60,000 clones, 70% to 80% being singletons. The TCR sequence derives from a man aged 45-60 years with active or convalescent COVID-19. This chain connects TRBV28 to TRBJ1-5, with a weak D call TRBD1 (6 bases). Sequenced material: peripheral blood. In DNA, the CDR3 is TGTGCCAGCAGGTCGACAGGTTTTGTTCAGCCCCAGCATTTT. It yields the protein CASRSTGFVQPQHF. Complete variable domain (other parts from reference TRBV28 and TRBJ1-5): DVKVTQSSRYLVKRTGEKVFLECVQDMDHENMFWYRQDPGLGLRLIYFSYDVKMKEKGDIPEGYSVSREKKERFSLILESASTNQTSMYLCASRSTGFVQPQHFGDGTRLSIL.